This TCR beta chain was identified during a study of blood T cell repertoires in COVID-19 (dated by TCRdb to 2020 to 2021). Some background on the complete study: Samples from collaborators originated in the United States, Italy and Spain and spanned both the acute and convalescent phases of COVID-19. The prospective study material was composed of cDNA or gDNA derived from T cells, B-cell-depleted T cells, or PBMCs. Deeply sampled blood TCRbeta repertoires from subjects exposed to, actively infected with, or recovered from COVID-19 were included in the dataset. The repertoires were made available in a free public database intended to serve as a resource for research on the immune response to SARS-CoV-2. The samples were drawn from two sources: the first 160 participants of the ongoing ImmuneRACE study, and 1,254 subjects contributed by 6 global collaborators. Sample metadata almost always included a de-identified subject ID, COVID-19 status, age in years and sex. Where HLA class I and class II types were available, the types were taken from metadata supplied by the sample provider, not from assay-based typing.

TCRbeta CDR3 regions were amplified from genomic DNA by means of the immunoSEQ Assay, a bias-controlled multiplex PCR. The original pipeline was this. The number of nucleated cells in each sample was estimated from the amplification of reference gene primers within the assay. Sequence reads were collapsed and filtered to measure the absolute abundance of every unique TCRbeta CDR3 rearrangement. For each sample, productive Simpson clonality was calculated by taking the square root of Simpson's diversity index across productive rearrangements. The source is immuneACCESS, and TCRdb retained only in-frame sequences with V and J called. Part of the clones is not carried over; for the studies checked, unresolved V genes explain less than half of this, and the remainder is unexplained. That table is the source of V, J and clone size, and D and trimming were worked out from the DNA. The sample records hundreds of thousands of clones, roughly 90% of which are singletons. The ten largest clones represent about 12% of the sample.

The full study reports these points: The amount of clinical and demographic metadata varied by source and participant and was provided uncurated.

The CDR3 covers 17 residues, taking in both the cysteine and the phenylalanine. CDR3 DNA only is kept here, 51 bases in frame from base 1. Reading the germline V gene gives CDR1 SGHAT and CDR2 FQNNGV. V loses 4 bases at its end and J loses 2 bases; junction bases beyond the gene matches: 9. At one collaborating source in Seattle, patients were enrolled during active infection and were followed longitudinally through the course of disease. Each collaborating institution followed its own protocols to collect whole blood in K2EDTA tubes. For TCRbeta analysis, collaborator samples were shipped as frozen whole blood, as isolated PBMCs, or as DNA extracted from either sample type. In the case of this clone: Its recognized antigen is unknown. No much larger clone exists at a distance of one base, and base qualities are not known.

This clonotype was obtained from a woman between 65 and 79 years old with COVID-19, enrolled during active disease. The chain joins TRBV11-2 to TRBJ1-1, and 11 junction bases match TRBD1. What was sequenced was peripheral blood. The DNA is TGTGCCAGCAGCTCAAAACGGGACAGGGGGTACAACACTGAAGCTTTCTTT. It encodes CASSSKRDRGYNTEAFF.